Shown below are 9 T cell receptor beta chains from a single sample sequenced in a study of cytomegalovirus exposure and HLA in healthy donors. PCR employed 60 Vbeta and 13 Jbeta primers. Libraries were prepared by immunoSEQ multiplex PCR; TCRdb keeps only in-frame clonotypes and omits some of them. The data show some 140,000 clones, over 70% seen once. Sequencing used PBMCs. The receptors here all came from a man aged 25-45 years in good health and CMV-seronegative.

This clone has more than one count but fewer than ten. This chain links TRBV14 with TRBJ1-1, with 8 bases that match TRBD1. This CDR3 contains 15 residues. The V and J ends lost 5 bases and 4 bases, in that order; junction bases with no gene match: 9. CDR1 SGHDN and CDR2 FVKESK come from the germline V gene. This chain's CDR3 is CASSSQGARVTEAFF. The DNA of the CDR3 is TGTGCCAGCAGCTCGCAGGGGGCGCGGGTCACTGAAGCTTTCTTT.

The genes are TRBV4-3 and TRBJ2-3, with 15 positions matching TRBD2. The CDR3 covers 17 residues. The germline V gene has CDR1 LGHNA and CDR2 YSLEER. V lost 3 bases and J lost 4; bases outside the gene matches: 5. The CDR3 nucleotides read TGCGCCAGCAGCCAGAGGACTAGCGGGGGGGTCGCAGATACGCAGTATTTT. It yields the protein CASSQRTSGGVADTQYF.

The chain has TRBV5-4 and TRBJ2-7; tentatively, D is TRBD1 (5 bases). The CDR3 loop spans 14 amino acids. Trimming took 2 bases from V and 4 from J, leaving 13 bases between them. CDR1 SGHNT and CDR2 YYREEE come from the germline V gene (reference sequence). The CDR3 loop reads CASSFGGAEYEQYF. The DNA for the CDR3 is TGTGCCAGCAGCTTCGGTGGGGCGGAGTACGAGCAGTACTTC.

The chain recombines TRBV10-3 with TRBJ2-1, with 8 bases fitting TRBD2. The germline V gene has CDR1 ENHRY and CDR2 SYGVKD. V lost 4 bases, J lost 8 bases, and 13 bases stayed unmatched. The CDR3 extends over 16 amino acids. The CDR3 coding sequence is TGTGCCATCAGTGCGGGCTCCGGGACTAGTGGGTATGAGCAGTTCTTC. It translates to CAISAGSGTSGYEQFF.

This clone turned up a few times. The chain carries TRBV7-2 and TRBJ2-7; 9 bases are a match to TRBD1. In germline, CDR1 is SGHTA, CDR2 FQGNSA. CDR3 length: 15 amino acids. J gave up 4 bases and V 2 bases, and 6 bases lay outside the gene matches. The CDR3 here is CASSLLTGGGYEQYF. The CDR3 DNA sequence: TGTGCCAGCAGCTTATTGACAGGGGGAGGATACGAGCAGTACTTC.

The chain couples TRBV7-2 to TRBJ1-4; no clear D. The V end was cut by 5 bases, the J end by 0 bases, with 4 bases between. The CDR3 is 13 residues long. Germline CDR1 reads SGHTA; CDR2 reads FQGNSA. The CDR3 DNA follows: TGTGCCAGCAGCCCAGCAACTAATGAAAAACTGTTTTTT. Translating it yields CASSPATNEKLFF. Together with reference TRBV7-2 and TRBJ1-4, the CDR3 gives the full variable domain: GAGVSQSPSNKVTEKGKDVELRCDPISGHTALYWYRQSLGQGLEFLIYFQGNSAPDKSGLPSDRFSAERTGGSVSTLTIQRTQQEDSAVYLCASSPATNEKLFFGSGTQLSVL.

V usage is TRBV2 and J usage is TRBJ1-5, with 7 bases matching TRBD1. The CDR3 has 16 amino acids. The germline gives CDR1 SNHLY, CDR2 FYNNEI. With V trimmed by 5 bases and J by 2 bases, 9 bases remained unmatched. The CDR3 region is CASSRQGLYRNQPQHF. The CDR3 DNA is TGTGCCAGCAGTAGACAGGGCCTATATCGCAATCAGCCCCAGCATTTT.

This chain links TRBV5-4 with TRBJ1-6; 7 bases fit TRBD1. Germline V gives CDR1 SGHNT, CDR2 YYREEE (reference sequence). CDR3 length: 17 amino acids. With 4 bases clipped from V and 3 bases from J, the junction kept 10 bases outside the gene matches. The CDR3 spells CASSPKTGPFYNSPLHF. The CDR3, as DNA: TGTGCCAGCAGCCCGAAGACAGGGCCTTTCTATAATTCACCCCTCCACTTT.

The CDR3 protein is CSAAGGRGGANVLTF. The CDR3 nucleotides read TGCAGCGCCGCCGGCGGGAGGGGTGGGGCCAACGTCCTGACTTTC. This chain connects TRBV29-1 to TRBJ2-6; 9 nucleotides align to TRBD2. The CDR3 spans 15 residues. Trimming cost V 7 bases and J 3 bases; bases outside gene matches: 7. CDR1 is SQVTM and CDR2 is ANQGSEA in the germline V gene.